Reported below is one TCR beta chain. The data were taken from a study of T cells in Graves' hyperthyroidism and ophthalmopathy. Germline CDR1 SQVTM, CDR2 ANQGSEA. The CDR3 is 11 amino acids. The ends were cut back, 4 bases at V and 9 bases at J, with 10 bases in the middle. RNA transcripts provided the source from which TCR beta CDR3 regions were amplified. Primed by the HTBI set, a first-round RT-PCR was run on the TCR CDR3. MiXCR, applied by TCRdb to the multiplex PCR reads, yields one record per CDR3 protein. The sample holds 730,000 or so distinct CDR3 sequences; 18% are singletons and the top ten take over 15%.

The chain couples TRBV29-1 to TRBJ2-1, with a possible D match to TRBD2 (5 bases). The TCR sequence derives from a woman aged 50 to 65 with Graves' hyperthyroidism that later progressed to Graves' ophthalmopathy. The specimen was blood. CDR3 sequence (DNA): TGCAGCGTTGTGAGGGTTGGTGAGCAGTTCTTC. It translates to CSVVRVGEQFF.